The text below deals with one T cell receptor (beta chain). It was with a sample-barcoded 5' primer and a J-beta primer mix that a second PCR of roughly 7 to 12 cycles was run. One entry per CDR3 protein, called by TCRdb with MiXCR from the 5' RACE reads. The sample holds about 650,000 distinct CDR3 sequences, approximately 29% seen once. This record belongs to a study of blood T cells in healthy people across ages. Germline loops: CDR1 DFQATT, CDR2 SNEGSKA (reference sequence). The CDR3 is made up of 14 amino acids. The chain uses TRBV20-1 and TRBJ2-1; D is perhaps TRBD2 (5 bases). The end of the DNA fits TRBJ2-7 better, so the J call may be wrong. The clonotype was recovered from a woman older than 75 in good health. Sequenced sample: blood. The CDR3 reads CSAKSPTGSYEQYF. Here the CDR3 DNA reads TGCAGTGCAAAGTCGCCAACGGGATCCTACGAGCAGTACTTC.